This T cell receptor beta chain was recorded in a study of T cell repertoires in cytomegalovirus infection. Study background: As its CMV epitopes, the study selected recently identified HLA-C-restricted and well-studied HLA-B-restricted targets. CMV infection plus the matching HLA type was flagged by public TCR beta signatures.

The CDR3 has 15 amino acids. Looked up from germline, CDR1 is SGHNT and CDR2 is YENEEA. The V gene end was trimmed by 5 bases and the J gene end by 3 bases; junction bases not matched to a gene: 8. The study's findings and limits: The ex vivo response was dominated by HLA-C-restricted CMV-specific TCR beta clonotypes. Cumulative public TCR beta family frequency identified carriers of CMV plus the relevant HLA.

Note on this clonotype: What it binds is unknown.

In TCRdb, the reads were re-called with MiXCR into one record per CDR3 protein. The sample holds 80,000 or so distinct CDR3 sequences, 20% to 30% seen once. The rearrangement uses TRBV11-3 and TRBJ1-2, with TRBD1 matching 8 bases. The source of this sequence is a human donor in good health (CMV status not recorded). Some clones in this sample may be carry-over from other donors' samples. Specimen: CD8+ T cells from cultured PBMCs, collected from culture after CMV antigen stimulation. The CDR3 DNA reads as TGTGCCAGCAGCCTCCGGGACAGGAGTTACTATGGCTACACCTTC. This gives the protein CASSLRDRSYYGYTF. Variable domain in full (rest from reference TRBV11-3 and TRBJ1-2): EAGVVQSPRYKIIEKKQPVAFWCNPISGHNTLYWYLQNLGQGPELLIRYENEEAVDDSQLPKDRFSAERLKGVDSTLKIQPAELGDSAVYLCASSLRDRSYYGYTFGSGTRLTVV.